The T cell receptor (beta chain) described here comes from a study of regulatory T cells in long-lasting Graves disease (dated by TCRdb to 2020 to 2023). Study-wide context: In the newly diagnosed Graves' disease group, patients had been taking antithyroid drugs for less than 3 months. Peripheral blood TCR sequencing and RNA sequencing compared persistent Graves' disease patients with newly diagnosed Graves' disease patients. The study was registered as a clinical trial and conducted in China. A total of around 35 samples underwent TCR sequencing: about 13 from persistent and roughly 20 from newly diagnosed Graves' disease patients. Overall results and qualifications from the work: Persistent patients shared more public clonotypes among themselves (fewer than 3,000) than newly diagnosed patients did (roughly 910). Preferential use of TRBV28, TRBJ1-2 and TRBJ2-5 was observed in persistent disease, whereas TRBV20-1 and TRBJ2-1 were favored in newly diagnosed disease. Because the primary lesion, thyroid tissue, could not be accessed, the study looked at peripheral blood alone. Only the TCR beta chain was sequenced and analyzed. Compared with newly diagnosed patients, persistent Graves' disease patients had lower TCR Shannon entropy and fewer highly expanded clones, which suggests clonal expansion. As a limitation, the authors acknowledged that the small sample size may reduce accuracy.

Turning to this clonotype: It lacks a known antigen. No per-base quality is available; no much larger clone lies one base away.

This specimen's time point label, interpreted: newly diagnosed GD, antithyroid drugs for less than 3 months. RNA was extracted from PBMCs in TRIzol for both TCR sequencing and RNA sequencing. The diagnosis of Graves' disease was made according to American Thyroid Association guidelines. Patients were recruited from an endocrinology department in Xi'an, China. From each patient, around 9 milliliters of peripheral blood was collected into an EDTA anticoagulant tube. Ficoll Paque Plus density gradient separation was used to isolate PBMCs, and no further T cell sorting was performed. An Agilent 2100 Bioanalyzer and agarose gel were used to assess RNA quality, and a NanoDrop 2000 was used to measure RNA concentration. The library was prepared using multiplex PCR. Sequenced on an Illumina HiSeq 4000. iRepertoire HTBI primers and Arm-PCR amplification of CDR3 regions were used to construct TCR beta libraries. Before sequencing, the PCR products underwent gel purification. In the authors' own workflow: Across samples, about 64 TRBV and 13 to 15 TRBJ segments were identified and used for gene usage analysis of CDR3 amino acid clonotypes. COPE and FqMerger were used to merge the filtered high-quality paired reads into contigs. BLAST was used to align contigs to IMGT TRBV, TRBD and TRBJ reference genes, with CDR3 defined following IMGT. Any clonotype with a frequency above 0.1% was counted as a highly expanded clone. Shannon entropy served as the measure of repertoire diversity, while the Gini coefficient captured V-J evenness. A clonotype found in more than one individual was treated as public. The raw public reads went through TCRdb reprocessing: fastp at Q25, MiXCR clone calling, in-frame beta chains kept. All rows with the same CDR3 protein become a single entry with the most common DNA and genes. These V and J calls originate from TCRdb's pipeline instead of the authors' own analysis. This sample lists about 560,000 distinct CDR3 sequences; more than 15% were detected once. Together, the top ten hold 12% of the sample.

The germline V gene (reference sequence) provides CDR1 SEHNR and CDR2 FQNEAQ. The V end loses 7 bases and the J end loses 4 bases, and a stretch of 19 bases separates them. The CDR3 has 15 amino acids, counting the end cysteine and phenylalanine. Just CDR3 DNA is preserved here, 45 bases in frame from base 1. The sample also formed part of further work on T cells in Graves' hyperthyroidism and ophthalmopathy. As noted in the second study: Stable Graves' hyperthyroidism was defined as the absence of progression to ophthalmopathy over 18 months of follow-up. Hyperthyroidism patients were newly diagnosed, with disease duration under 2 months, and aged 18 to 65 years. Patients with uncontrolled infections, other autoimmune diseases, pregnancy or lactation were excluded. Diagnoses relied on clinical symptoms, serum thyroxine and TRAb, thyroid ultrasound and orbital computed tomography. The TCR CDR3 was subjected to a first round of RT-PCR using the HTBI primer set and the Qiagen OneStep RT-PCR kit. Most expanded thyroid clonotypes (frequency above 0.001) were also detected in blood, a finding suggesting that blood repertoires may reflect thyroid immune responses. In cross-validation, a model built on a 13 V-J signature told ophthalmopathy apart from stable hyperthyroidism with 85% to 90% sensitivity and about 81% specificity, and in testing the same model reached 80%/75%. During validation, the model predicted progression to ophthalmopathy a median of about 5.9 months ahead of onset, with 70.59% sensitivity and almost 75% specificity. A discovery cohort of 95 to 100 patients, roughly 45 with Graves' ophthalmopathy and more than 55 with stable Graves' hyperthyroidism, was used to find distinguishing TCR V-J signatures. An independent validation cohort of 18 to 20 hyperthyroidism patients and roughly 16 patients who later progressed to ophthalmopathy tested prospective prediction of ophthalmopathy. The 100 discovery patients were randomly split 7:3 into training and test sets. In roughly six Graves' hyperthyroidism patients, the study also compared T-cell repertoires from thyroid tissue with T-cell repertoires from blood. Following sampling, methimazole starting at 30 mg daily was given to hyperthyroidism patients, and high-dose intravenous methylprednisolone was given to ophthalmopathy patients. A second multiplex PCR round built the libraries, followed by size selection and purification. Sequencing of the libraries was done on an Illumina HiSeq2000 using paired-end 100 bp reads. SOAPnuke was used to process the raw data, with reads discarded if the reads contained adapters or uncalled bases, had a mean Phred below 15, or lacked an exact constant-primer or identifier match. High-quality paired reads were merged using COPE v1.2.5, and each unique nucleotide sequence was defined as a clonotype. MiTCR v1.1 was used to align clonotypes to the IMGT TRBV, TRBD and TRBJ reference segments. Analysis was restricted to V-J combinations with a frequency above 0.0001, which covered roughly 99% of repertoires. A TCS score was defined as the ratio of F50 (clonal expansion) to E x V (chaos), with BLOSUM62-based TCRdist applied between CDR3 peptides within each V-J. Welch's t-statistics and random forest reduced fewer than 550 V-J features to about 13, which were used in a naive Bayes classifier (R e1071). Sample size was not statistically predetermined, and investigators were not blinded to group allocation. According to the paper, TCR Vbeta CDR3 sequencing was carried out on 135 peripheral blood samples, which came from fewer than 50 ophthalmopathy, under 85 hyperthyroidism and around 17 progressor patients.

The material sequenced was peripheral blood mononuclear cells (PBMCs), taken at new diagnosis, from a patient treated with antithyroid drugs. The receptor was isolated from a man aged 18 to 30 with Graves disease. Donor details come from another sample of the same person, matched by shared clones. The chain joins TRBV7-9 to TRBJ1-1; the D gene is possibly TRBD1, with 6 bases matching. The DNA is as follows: TGTGCCAGCAAACCCGACAGGATTATGAGCACTGAAGCTTTCTTT. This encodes CASKPDRIMSTEAFF.